This T cell receptor (beta chain) stems from a study of tissue T cells after allogeneic stem cell transplantation. Study-level results: In patients and mice, blood and spleen missed much of tissue repertoire. TCR repertoires tracked anatomic similarity, regardless of disease or transplant status. The study did not identify alloreactive or antigen-specific tissue TCRs, and some clones might be persisting host cells.

Comparators were a few non-transplant cancer patients without known GI disease. CDR1 and CDR2 (germline): SGHAT, FQNNGV. V was trimmed by 2 bases and J by 5 bases, leaving 16 bases between them. CDR3 length: 15 residues. About this clone: Its antigen is as yet unknown.

Produced via immunoSEQ multiplex PCR; TCRdb's table is partial and in-frame only. The table records roughly 4,000 clones, about 59% of them present only once. The chain joins TRBV11-2 to TRBJ2-7; D gene ambiguous. The sequence derives from a male donor at least 60 years old with lung cancer. Sequences were derived from tissue from the ileum, sampled at autopsy. CDR3: CASSLLPASFHEQYF. In nucleotides, the CDR3 is TGTGCCAGCAGCTTACTTCCAGCATCCTTTCACGAGCAGTACTTC.